These T cell receptor beta chains were read from a single sample in a study of T cells in Graves' hyperthyroidism and ophthalmopathy. Each CDR3 protein gets one entry after TCRdb re-called the multiplex PCR reads with MiXCR. This sample has approximately 510,000 distinct CDR3 sequences, with around 20% found just once. The sequencing input was blood. The source of these receptors is a man aged 18 to 35 with Graves' hyperthyroidism. CDR3s include the opening cysteine and the closing phenylalanine or tryptophan. Fields, in order: J gene, D gene, clone size, V gene, CDR3 protein, CDR3 DNA. The D gene is left open where the match is weak. Size tells how often a clone was seen (once, few, many) or the class of an expanded clone, and some rows leave it out.

j_call: TRBJ2-7
d_call: TRBD2
clone_size: many
v_call: TRBV30
cdr3_aa: CALTSGGHEQYF
cdr3_nt: TGTGCCTTGACTAGCGGGGGACACGAGCAGTACTTC

j_call: TRBJ2-5
d_call: TRBD1
clone_size: many
v_call: TRBV19
cdr3_aa: CATKGTGDETQYF
cdr3_nt: TGTGCCACTAAAGGAACAGGGGATGAGACCCAGTACTTC

j_call: TRBJ1-6
d_call: .
clone_size: .
v_call: TRBV7-9
cdr3_aa: CASSLIQGRLYSPLHF
cdr3_nt: TGTGCCAGCAGCTTAATCCAGGGGCGACTTTATTCACCCCTCCACTTT

j_call: TRBJ2-2
d_call: .
clone_size: .
v_call: TRBV19
cdr3_aa: CASSMDPFSELFF
cdr3_nt: TGTGCCAGTAGTATGGACCCCTTTTCGGAGCTGTTTTTT

j_call: TRBJ2-7
d_call: TRBD2
clone_size: .
v_call: TRBV20-1
cdr3_aa: CSADSGRSAYEQYF
cdr3_nt: TGCAGTGCTGATAGCGGGAGAAGTGCCTACGAGCAGTACTTC

j_call: TRBJ1-2
d_call: .
clone_size: many
v_call: TRBV27
cdr3_aa: CASSPAVFNYGYTF
cdr3_nt: TGTGCCAGCAGCCCAGCGGTGTTCAACTATGGCTACACCTTC

j_call: TRBJ1-1
d_call: .
clone_size: few
v_call: TRBV10-2
cdr3_aa: CASSGRYTEAFF
cdr3_nt: TGCGCTAGCAGTGGACGGTACACTGAAGCTTTCTTT

j_call: TRBJ2-7
d_call: TRBD2
clone_size: many
v_call: TRBV7-3
cdr3_aa: CASSETSGGLSVQYF
cdr3_nt: TGTGCCAGCAGCGAGACTAGCGGGGGGCTTAGCGTGCAGTACTTC

j_call: TRBJ1-2
d_call: .
clone_size: many
v_call: TRBV6-5
cdr3_aa: CASSCPVNSVTNYGYTF
cdr3_nt: TGTGCCAGCAGTTGCCCTGTGAATTCCGTGACTAACTATGGCTACACCTTC

j_call: TRBJ1-1
d_call: .
clone_size: .
v_call: TRBV28
cdr3_aa: CASTGTYTEAFF
cdr3_nt: TGTGCCAGCACGGGTACGTACACTGAAGCTTTCTTT

j_call: TRBJ2-5
d_call: .
clone_size: .
v_call: TRBV15
cdr3_aa: CATSRDPGRQETQYF
cdr3_nt: TGTGCCACCAGCAGAGATCCAGGCAGACAAGAGACCCAGTACTTC

j_call: TRBJ2-5
d_call: .
clone_size: many
v_call: TRBV19
cdr3_aa: CASSIWGLQETQYF
cdr3_nt: TGTGCCAGTAGTATATGGGGGCTCCAAGAGACCCAGTACTTC

j_call: TRBJ1-2
d_call: .
clone_size: many
v_call: TRBV10-3
cdr3_aa: CAITRSGDDGYTF
cdr3_nt: TGTGCCATCACGAGGTCAGGGGACGACGGCTACACCTTC

j_call: TRBJ1-2
d_call: .
clone_size: many
v_call: TRBV6-1
cdr3_aa: CASTFALQNGYTF
cdr3_nt: TGTGCCAGCACCTTTGCTCTACAGAATGGCTACACCTTC

j_call: TRBJ2-5
d_call: TRBD1
clone_size: .
v_call: TRBV11-2
cdr3_aa: CASSYSGTGIQETQYF
cdr3_nt: TGTGCCAGCAGCTACTCTGGGACAGGGATCCAAGAGACCCAGTACTTC

j_call: TRBJ2-7
d_call: .
clone_size: many
v_call: TRBV2
cdr3_aa: CASSEPLFGVYEQYF
cdr3_nt: TGTGCCAGCAGTGAACCGCTTTTCGGGGTCTACGAGCAGTACTTC

j_call: TRBJ2-7
d_call: .
clone_size: many
v_call: TRBV6-1
cdr3_aa: CASKQKGYEQYF
cdr3_nt: TGTGCCAGCAAACAAAAGGGCTACGAGCAGTACTTC

j_call: TRBJ2-2
d_call: .
clone_size: many
v_call: TRBV24-1
cdr3_aa: CATSDRRWGADSNTGELFF
cdr3_nt: TGTGCCACCAGTGACCGCCGTTGGGGGGCCGACTCCAACACCGGGGAGCTGTTTTTT

j_call: TRBJ1-1
d_call: .
clone_size: many
v_call: TRBV20-1
cdr3_aa: CSARDRKGEAFF
cdr3_nt: TGCAGTGCTAGAGATCGCAAGGGTGAAGCTTTCTTT

j_call: TRBJ1-3
d_call: .
clone_size: few
v_call: TRBV6-1
cdr3_aa: CASNLYAGNTIYF
cdr3_nt: TGTGCCAGCAACCTGTATGCTGGAAACACCATATATTTT

j_call: TRBJ1-2
d_call: TRBD1
clone_size: few
v_call: TRBV29-1
cdr3_aa: CSEGQGARCGYTF
cdr3_nt: TGCAGTGAGGGACAGGGGGCGCGTTGTGGCTACACCTTC

j_call: TRBJ1-2
d_call: .
clone_size: .
v_call: TRBV12-3/TRBV12-4
cdr3_aa: CASSPGELGYTF
cdr3_nt: TGTGCCAGCAGTCCCGGGGAGTTAGGCTACACCTTC

j_call: TRBJ2-7
d_call: .
clone_size: many
v_call: TRBV12-3/TRBV12-4
cdr3_aa: CASSPWRGEQYF
cdr3_nt: TGTGCCAGCAGCCCGTGGAGGGGCGAGCAGTACTTC

j_call: TRBJ2-2
d_call: .
clone_size: many
v_call: TRBV28
cdr3_aa: CATQRGTSTGELFF
cdr3_nt: TGTGCCACACAGCGAGGGACGAGCACCGGGGAGCTGTTTTTT

j_call: TRBJ1-2
d_call: .
clone_size: many
v_call: TRBV28
cdr3_aa: CASSPPRTGKYGYTF
cdr3_nt: TGTGCCAGCAGTCCACCCCGGACGGGAAAGTATGGCTACACCTTC

j_call: TRBJ2-7
d_call: .
clone_size: many
v_call: TRBV9
cdr3_aa: CASSVDPLPSDEQYF
cdr3_nt: TGTGCCAGCAGCGTAGACCCCCTCCCTTCGGACGAGCAGTACTTC

j_call: TRBJ1-5
d_call: .
clone_size: many
v_call: TRBV6-1
cdr3_aa: CASSDIVGENQPQHF
cdr3_nt: TGTGCCAGCAGTGATATCGTGGGGGAAAATCAGCCCCAGCATTTT

j_call: TRBJ1-2
d_call: .
clone_size: .
v_call: TRBV5-1
cdr3_aa: CASSLSGGKGDGYTF
cdr3_nt: TGCGCCAGCAGCTTGAGCGGGGGCAAGGGTGATGGCTACACCTTC

j_call: TRBJ2-4
d_call: TRBD2
clone_size: few
v_call: TRBV4-2
cdr3_aa: CASSQEGRGTSKNIQYF
cdr3_nt: TGTGCCAGCAGCCAAGAGGGGAGGGGCACAAGCAAAAACATTCAGTACTTC

j_call: TRBJ1-2
d_call: TRBD1
clone_size: .
v_call: TRBV6-5
cdr3_aa: CASSYIGQGGNYGYTF
cdr3_nt: TGTGCCAGCAGTTACATCGGACAGGGTGGGAACTATGGCTACACCTTC

j_call: TRBJ2-5
d_call: TRBD2
clone_size: few
v_call: TRBV13
cdr3_aa: CASSKGLSRDYRQETQYF
cdr3_nt: TGTGCCAGCAGCAAAGGCCTTTCCCGGGACTACAGACAAGAGACCCAGTACTTC

j_call: TRBJ2-7
d_call: TRBD1
clone_size: many
v_call: TRBV7-8
cdr3_aa: CASSLSGTGPSYEQYF
cdr3_nt: TGTGCCAGCAGCTTATCCGGGACAGGTCCGTCCTACGAGCAGTACTTC

j_call: TRBJ2-5
d_call: .
clone_size: few
v_call: TRBV2
cdr3_aa: CASYRLQTQYF
cdr3_nt: TGTGCCAGCTATCGGTTGCAGACCCAGTACTTC

j_call: TRBJ2-7
d_call: .
clone_size: few
v_call: TRBV28
cdr3_aa: CASSSPGQTMNYEQYF
cdr3_nt: TGTGCCAGCAGTTCCCCCGGACAGACTATGAACTACGAGCAGTACTTC

j_call: TRBJ1-2
d_call: .
clone_size: .
v_call: TRBV12-3/TRBV12-4
cdr3_aa: CASRIGGNAQRGYTF
cdr3_nt: TGTGCCAGCAGGATCGGGGGAAATGCCCAAAGGGGCTACACCTTC

j_call: TRBJ1-5
d_call: .
clone_size: many
v_call: TRBV5-1
cdr3_aa: CASSPLGGVTQPQHF
cdr3_nt: TGCGCCAGCAGCCCCCTTGGGGGGGTCACTCAGCCCCAGCATTTT

j_call: TRBJ1-1
d_call: .
clone_size: .
v_call: TRBV6-1
cdr3_aa: CATHTWQNTEAFF
cdr3_nt: TGTGCCACTCACACCTGGCAGAACACTGAAGCTTTCTTT

j_call: TRBJ1-2
d_call: .
clone_size: many
v_call: TRBV12-3/TRBV12-4
cdr3_aa: CASSLAKGGRDGYTF
cdr3_nt: TGTGCCAGCAGTTTGGCAAAGGGGGGAAGGGATGGCTACACCTTC

j_call: TRBJ1-2
d_call: .
clone_size: few
v_call: TRBV18
cdr3_aa: CASSLGREGYGYTF
cdr3_nt: TGTGCCAGCTCACTCGGACGGGAGGGCTATGGCTACACCTTC

j_call: TRBJ1-2
d_call: TRBD1
clone_size: many
v_call: TRBV20-1
cdr3_aa: CSARGTGGPGYTF
cdr3_nt: TGCAGTGCTAGGGGAACAGGGGGGCCTGGCTACACCTTC

j_call: TRBJ2-5
d_call: .
clone_size: many
v_call: TRBV3-1
cdr3_aa: CASSPPGRRETQYF
cdr3_nt: TGTGCCAGCAGCCCCCCGGGGCGGAGAGAGACCCAGTACTTC

j_call: TRBJ1-1
d_call: TRBD1
clone_size: many
v_call: TRBV28
cdr3_aa: CASSPTIRQGRAFF
cdr3_nt: TGTGCCAGCAGTCCGACAATAAGACAGGGTAGGGCTTTCTTT

j_call: TRBJ1-1
d_call: TRBD1
clone_size: many
v_call: TRBV6-5
cdr3_aa: CASSSPQTGGNTEAFF
cdr3_nt: TGTGCCAGCAGTTCACCCCAGACAGGGGGAAACACTGAAGCTTTCTTT

j_call: TRBJ2-7
d_call: .
clone_size: many
v_call: TRBV5-1
cdr3_aa: CASRDEQHYEQYF
cdr3_nt: TGCGCCAGCAGGGATGAACAGCACTACGAGCAGTACTTC

j_call: TRBJ2-5
d_call: TRBD2
clone_size: .
v_call: TRBV20-1
cdr3_aa: CSLEGFGRGETQYF
cdr3_nt: TGCAGTTTAGAGGGGTTCGGGAGGGGAGAGACCCAGTACTTC

j_call: TRBJ2-5
d_call: .
clone_size: many
v_call: TRBV29-1
cdr3_aa: CSVGVQETQYF
cdr3_nt: TGCAGCGTTGGGGTTCAAGAGACCCAGTACTTC